The rows below give T cell receptor beta chains drawn from one sample of a study of cytomegalovirus exposure and HLA in healthy donors. Sequencing used immunoSEQ multiplex PCR; TCRdb keeps in-frame clones, though not all of them. The table shows 75,000 to 100,000 clones, with approximately 64% occurring only once. Source material: PBMCs. These receptors all come from a man in his sixties in good health and CMV-seronegative. Both conserved end residues are part of each CDR3.

length,V,J,CDR3
13,TRBV6-1,TRBJ1-1,CASSDRENTEAFF
19,TRBV7-3,TRBJ2-2,CASSSLPVGGSNFSGELFF
13,TRBV19,TRBJ2-7,CASSPSRNYEQYF
16,TRBV5-4,TRBJ2-1,CASSSPGQGALSEQFF
12,TRBV6-9,TRBJ2-7,CAGKQGPYEQYF
16,TRBV5-4,TRBJ2-1,CASSLGAAGSPNEQFF
12,TRBV5-1,TRBJ2-3,CASSFYTDTQYF
15,TRBV6-1,TRBJ2-7,CASSEETGRNYEQYF
16,TRBV7-3,TRBJ2-1,CASSPRGGGSYNEQFF
15,TRBV7-8,TRBJ1-1,CASSLTGVGLAEAFF
14,TRBV5-1,TRBJ2-5,CASSLEQGEETQYF
12,TRBV6-1,TRBJ2-7,CASSEQGDEQYF
15,TRBV4-1,TRBJ2-5,CASSQEGARIETQYF
15,TRBV7-2,TRBJ2-5,CASSLDRTGTETQYF
13,TRBV5-4,TRBJ2-2,CASSSGVPGELFF
15,TRBV11-3,TRBJ2-3,CASSTLAGGIDTQYF